These T cell receptor beta chains were read from a single sample in a study of blood T cell repertoires in COVID-19. Some clones are missing from TCRdb's copy, which holds only in-frame ones; the method was immunoSEQ multiplex PCR. The sample yields about 240,000 clones, about 83% seen once. Sequencing was carried out using peripheral blood. These receptors were collected from a man aged 30-40 years who had recovered from COVID-19. CDR3s include the opening cysteine and the closing phenylalanine or tryptophan. The D gene is left open where the match is weak. Clone sizes are given selectively: once, few, many, or a class where the clone is expanded.

clone_size | j_call | d_call | v_call | cdr3_nt | cdr3_aa
NA | TRBJ2-7 | NA | TRBV11-1 | TGTGCCAGCAGCACCAGACACCTCTCCTACGAGCAGTACTTC | CASSTRHLSYEQYF
NA | TRBJ2-3 | TRBD2 | TRBV6-4 | TGTGCCAGCAGTGTTAGCGGGGGGGCAGGAGATACGCAGTATTTT | CASSVSGGAGDTQYF
NA | TRBJ2-3 | NA | TRBV14 | TGTGCCAGCAGCCAAGAGTACGGGGGAGTTGGAGATACGCAGTATTTT | CASSQEYGGVGDTQYF
NA | TRBJ1-2 | NA | TRBV4-1 | TGCGCCAGCAGCCAAGGAGGATCCTATGGCTACACCTTC | CASSQGGSYGYTF
NA | TRBJ1-2 | TRBD1 | TRBV29-1 | TGCAGCGTTGAAGAAAGTCAGGGGGGATGGTATGGCTACACCTTC | CSVEESQGGWYGYTF
NA | TRBJ1-5 | TRBD1 | TRBV19 | TGTGCCAGTAGTATGGTAAGGGACAGCCATCAGCCCCAGCATTTT | CASSMVRDSHQPQHF
NA | TRBJ2-3 | NA | TRBV5-5 | TGTGCCAGCAACCCGTTGGGTCGGGGAATCAGCACAGATACGCAGTATTTT | CASNPLGRGISTDTQYF
few | TRBJ2-5 | TRBD1 | TRBV6-1 | TGTGCCAGCAGTGACGAGACAGGGGAAGAGACCCAGTACTTC | CASSDETGEETQYF
NA | TRBJ1-1 | NA | TRBV5-1 | TGCGCCAGCAGCTTGGGAGCCACGAACACTGAAGCTTTCTTT | CASSLGATNTEAFF
NA | TRBJ1-4 | TRBD1 | TRBV9 | TGTGCCAGCAGCGTAGAGGGGACAGGCAATGAAAAACTGTTTTTT | CASSVEGTGNEKLFF
NA | TRBJ2-3 | NA | TRBV5-8 | TGTGCCAGCAGCTTGTACCGCGGGGGCACAGATACGCAGTATTTT | CASSLYRGGTDTQYF
NA | TRBJ2-5 | TRBD2 | TRBV7-8 | TGTGCCAGCAGCTGGGGGGGCGGACTAGCTTCGGGAGAGACCCAGTACTTC | CASSWGGGLASGETQYF
NA | TRBJ1-4 | TRBD1 | TRBV7-9 | TGTGCCAGCAGCCGGGACAGGGAGGACGAAAAACTGTTTTTT | CASSRDREDEKLFF
NA | TRBJ2-3 | TRBD2 | TRBV11-2 | TGTGCCAGCAGGAAAGAAGCGGGGGGCCCCTCCACAGATACGCAGTATTTT | CASRKEAGGPSTDTQYF
NA | TRBJ2-3 | TRBD2 | TRBV18 | TGTGCCAGCTCCCCGGGGGGACTCCTGAGAGGAAGAGATACGCAGTATTTT | CASSPGGLLRGRDTQYF
once | TRBJ1-2 | TRBD1 | TRBV6-5 | TGTGCCACACAGGGGGAGAATAATGGCTACACCTTC | CATQGENNGYTF
NA | TRBJ1-3 | NA | TRBV9 | TGTGCCAGCAGCGGAAACTTCGGGGATACCATATATTTT | CASSGNFGDTIYF
NA | TRBJ1-6 | NA | TRBV2 | TGTGCCAGTAAGTCAGGGGAGAGATCACCCCTCCACTTT | CASKSGERSPLHF
NA | TRBJ2-1 | TRBD2 | TRBV4-1 | TGCGCCAGCAGCCAAGTGGGGAGGGGTACCTACAATGAGCAGTTCTTC | CASSQVGRGTYNEQFF
NA | TRBJ2-1 | NA | TRBV4-1 | TGCGCCAGCAGCCAAGAATCGGGGAGTCAGGTCAATGAGCAGTTCTTC | CASSQESGSQVNEQFF
NA | TRBJ2-5 | TRBD2 | TRBV5-1 | TGCGCCAGCAGCTTGACTAGCGGGGTACAAGAGACCCAGTACTTC | CASSLTSGVQETQYF
NA | TRBJ2-5 | TRBD2 | TRBV2 | TGTGCCAGCAGTTTAGCGGGGGGGCCGGAGACCCAGTACTTC | CASSLAGGPETQYF
NA | TRBJ1-4 | TRBD1 | TRBV19 | TGTGCCAGACCCCCCCTGGGGACAGGTCAAGGGACTAATGAAAAACTGTTTTTT | CARPPLGTGQGTNEKLFF
NA | TRBJ2-1 | TRBD1 | TRBV27 | TGTGCCAGCAGGGAAGGACAGGGGGGCCAAAGCTCCTACAATGAGCAGTTCTTC | CASREGQGGQSSYNEQFF
NA | TRBJ2-7 | TRBD2 | TRBV5-4 | TGTGCCAGCAGCTTGAGCTCTAGCGGGGGGATGTACGAGCAGTACTTC | CASSLSSSGGMYEQYF
NA | TRBJ2-5 | TRBD2 | TRBV27 | TGTGCCAGCCATAGCGGGGGGGAAGAGACCCAGTACTTC | CASHSGGEETQYF
NA | TRBJ1-3 | NA | TRBV9 | TGTGCCAGCAGCGTACAGGGCTCTGGAAACACCATATATTTT | CASSVQGSGNTIYF
NA | TRBJ2-7 | NA | TRBV7-9 | TGTGCCAGCAGCTCCTGGGACCAGCGGGCGGTCGAGCAGTACTTC | CASSSWDQRAVEQYF
NA | TRBJ2-1 | NA | TRBV10-3 | TGTGCCATCACGGCAGGGCAGGGGATTACGGGCAATGAGCAGTTCTTC | CAITAGQGITGNEQFF
NA | TRBJ2-3 | TRBD1 | TRBV29-1 | TGCAGCGTTTGGGACAGGAGCACAGATACGCAGTATTTT | CSVWDRSTDTQYF
NA | TRBJ1-2 | NA | TRBV19 | TGTGCCAGTAGTACGTCGGGGTCTAACTATGGCTACACCTTC | CASSTSGSNYGYTF
NA | TRBJ1-1 | NA | TRBV29-1 | TGCAGCGTTGTTGGAGGGCTAGTGAGGCTGAACACTGAAGCTTTCTTT | CSVVGGLVRLNTEAFF
NA | TRBJ1-5 | NA | TRBV6-4 | TGTGCCAGCAGTGACTCGAAACCTCCCGTGACAACCTATCGGAATCAGCCCCAGCATTTT | CASSDSKPPVTTYRNQPQHF
NA | TRBJ2-3 | NA | TRBV2 | TGTGCCAGCAGTGAACAGGGCACAGATACGCAGTATTTT | CASSEQGTDTQYF
NA | TRBJ2-5 | TRBD1 | TRBV2 | TGTGCCAGCAGGATATCGACAGGGGCGGAGGGGACCCAGTACTTC | CASRISTGAEGTQYF
NA | TRBJ2-2 | TRBD1 | TRBV9 | TGTGCCAGCAGGGAAGAGTACAGGGGTCTTACCGGGGAGCTGTTTTTT | CASREEYRGLTGELFF
NA | TRBJ1-2 | NA | TRBV5-4 | TGTGCCAGCAGCCCCAGCACAGGCCTCTATGGCTACACCTTC | CASSPSTGLYGYTF
NA | TRBJ1-6 | TRBD1 | TRBV27 | TGTGCCAGCAGCACCGGGACAGGGACGTCACCCCTCCACTTT | CASSTGTGTSPLHF
NA | TRBJ1-5 | TRBD1 | TRBV6-1 | TGTGCCAGCAGTGAACCGGGACAGGGTGTCGATCAGCCCCAGCATTTT | CASSEPGQGVDQPQHF
NA | TRBJ2-7 | TRBD2 | TRBV5-1 | TGCGCCAGCAGCTTGGCGGCTGCGGGGGGCATGAGCTCCTACGAGCAGTACTTC | CASSLAAAGGMSSYEQYF
few | TRBJ1-2 | NA | TRBV11-2 | TGTGCCAGCAGCTTTCTTTCCGGGATGGGCTACACCTTC | CASSFLSGMGYTF
NA | TRBJ2-2 | TRBD2 | TRBV2 | TGTGCCACCGCTGATAAACTAGCGGGGCTCACCGGGGAGCTGTTTTTT | CATADKLAGLTGELFF
NA | TRBJ1-1 | TRBD1 | TRBV27 | TGTGCCAGCTCACCCGGGACAGGACGGTACACTGAAGCTTTCTTT | CASSPGTGRYTEAFF
NA | TRBJ1-6 | NA | TRBV7-9 | TGTGCCAGCAGCTCCGCCGCTCTCCCGCGGTATTCACCCCTCCACTTT | CASSSAALPRYSPLHF
NA | TRBJ2-2 | NA | TRBV5-4 | TGTGCCAGCAGCCCGCCCGGGGACTTTTATGGCGGGGAGCTGTTTTTT | CASSPPGDFYGGELFF
NA | TRBJ2-1 | TRBD2 | TRBV28 | TGTGCCAGCAGTTTAGTTAGCGGGGGGGCCTATGAGCAGTTCTTC | CASSLVSGGAYEQFF
NA | TRBJ2-5 | NA | TRBV5-5 | TGTGCCAGCAGCCTCACTAGCCGGGAGACCCAGTACTTC | CASSLTSRETQYF
NA | TRBJ1-1 | TRBD1 | TRBV5-4 | TGTGCCAGCAGCTCAGGACAGGGGAACACTGAAGCTTTCTTT | CASSSGQGNTEAFF
NA | TRBJ2-6 | TRBD1 | TRBV18 | TGTGCCAGCTCATCGGGACAGGTCTTGAGCTCTGGGGCCAACGTCCTGACTTTC | CASSSGQVLSSGANVLTF
NA | TRBJ2-7 | NA | TRBV27 | TGTGCCAGCAGCCGGGACTCACACCTGACGACCTACGAGCAGTACTTC | CASSRDSHLTTYEQYF
NA | TRBJ2-5 | TRBD2 | TRBV10-3 | TGTGCCATCAGTGGGGCCGGGGGGGTATCAGAGACCCAGTACTTC | CAISGAGGVSETQYF
NA | TRBJ2-3 | TRBD2 | TRBV2 | TGTGCCAGCATACGGGGGGGCTCAGATACGCAGTATTTT | CASIRGGSDTQYF
NA | TRBJ2-2 | NA | TRBV10-1 | TGCGCCAGCAGTGCCCAGAACACCGGGGAGCTGTTTTTT | CASSAQNTGELFF
NA | TRBJ2-2 | TRBD1 | TRBV9 | TGTGCCAGCAGCGCCGGGACAGGCAACACCGGGGAGCTGTTTTTT | CASSAGTGNTGELFF
few | TRBJ1-1 | TRBD1 | TRBV29-1 | TGCAGCGTTCAGGGACAGCAGAACACTGAAGCTTTCTTT | CSVQGQQNTEAFF